This T cell receptor (beta chain) appears in the sequencing data of a study of T cell changes during pregnancy in multiple sclerosis. Per germline, CDR1 LGHNT and CDR2 FRNRAP. The CDR3 contains 17 residues. V was shortened by 1 base and J by 1 base, with 17 bases between the two germline ends. This clone was detected only a few times. Profiling relied on immunoSEQ multiplex PCR, and the TCRdb table lists in-frame clones only, not all of them. The table has more than 55,000 clones, about nine tenths seen once; the top ten hold more than 1.4%. This sequence was found in a female donor with multiple sclerosis, enrolled in a pregnancy study. The specimen was peripheral blood, collected in the second trimester of pregnancy. The rearrangement joins TRBV12-5 to TRBJ2-7; the D gene is possibly TRBD1 (5 bases). CDR3 protein: CASGLGGPAGRSYEQYF. The CDR3, as DNA: TGTGCTAGTGGTTTGGGGGGCCCGGCCGGACGGTCCTACGAGCAGTACTTC.